Shown below are 14 T cell receptor beta chains from a single sample sequenced in a study of Ad26.COV2.S vaccination and SARS-CoV-2 variants. TCRdb's copy holds only in-frame clones and misses some; the assay was immunoSEQ multiplex PCR. The sample has roughly 380,000 clones; 92% are singletons. The sequenced sample was peripheral blood, obtained after recovery from COVID-19. The source is a human donor who had recovered from COVID-19.

The V and J genes are TRBV12-5 and TRBJ2-1; D gene ambiguous. The CDR3 runs to 12 residues. V gave up 7 bases and J gave up 8 bases, with 12 bases separating them. Germline V gene lookup returns CDR1 LGHNT and CDR2 FRNRAP. The CDR3 DNA is TGTGCTAGTGTATTCCCTACCCATGAGCAGTTCTTC. Translated, it gives CASVFPTHEQFF.

V and J are TRBV5-1 and TRBJ1-1; 9 nucleotides agree with TRBD1. Looked up from germline, CDR1 is SGHRS and CDR2 is YFSETQ. The CDR3 sequence is 13 residues long. The V segment lost 4 bases and the J segment 13 bases; nucleotides outside the gene matches: 11. The CDR3 nucleotides are TGCGCCAGCAGCCAGGAGACAGGGGGGAGAGATTTCTTT. This sequence encodes CASSQETGGRDFF. The whole variable domain, filled in from reference TRBV5-1 and TRBJ1-1, reads KAGVTQTPRYLIKTRGQQVTLSCSPISGHRSVSWYQQTPGQGLQFLFEYFSETQRNKGNFPGRFSGRQFSNSRSEMNVSTLELGDSALYLCASSQETGGRDFFGQGTRLTVV.

The rearrangement uses TRBV6-1 and TRBJ2-5, with 11 bases lining up with TRBD2. In germline, CDR1 is MNHNS, CDR2 SASEGT. Trimming cost V 1 base and J 2 bases; bases outside gene matches: 3. This CDR3 is 16 amino acids long. CDR3 nucleotides: TGTGCCAGCAGTGAAGGACTAGCGGGGCGTCAAGAGACCCAGTACTTC. It specifies CASSEGLAGRQETQYF.

CDR3 DNA sequence: TGTGCCAGCAGCCCCTATTACGAGCAGTACTTC. It codes for CASSPYYEQYF. V gene TRBV7-8 combines with J gene TRBJ2-7; D unresolved. Germline loops: CDR1 SGHVS, CDR2 FQNEAQ. V dropped 5 bases and J dropped 4 bases, with 6 bases sitting between them. The CDR3 sequence is 11 residues long.

J is TRBJ2-2 and V is TRBV4-3; possible D gene TRBD2, 7 bases. The ends were cut back, 4 bases at V and 7 bases at J, with 31 bases in the middle. The CDR3 runs 20 residues. CDR1 is LGHNA, CDR2 YSLEER, per germline. The CDR3 protein is CASSPQYLMVWGGRIGELFF. CDR3 DNA: TGCGCCAGCAGCCCGCAGTACCTTATGGTGTGGGGGGGCCGAATCGGGGAGCTGTTTTTT.

The chain couples TRBV2 to TRBJ1-5; D is possibly TRBD1 (6 bases). The CDR3 loop spans 14 amino acids. Germline assignment: CDR1 SNHLY and CDR2 FYNNEI. V lost 3 bases and J lost 3, with 9 bases in between. CDR3 DNA sequence: TGTGCCAGCAGTGACAGGGGCTACAATCAGCCCCAGCATTTT. Translated: CASSDRGYNQPQHF.

This chain links TRBV12-3 or TRBV12-4 with TRBJ1-4; D unclear. Between the trimmed V and J ends, which lost 7 bases and 7 bases, there was a span of 13 bases. The CDR3 extends over 13 amino acids. The DNA for the CDR3 is TGTGCCAGCAACCCCCGTTGGGGTGAAAAACTGTTTTTT. Translation gives CASNPRWGEKLFF.

J is TRBJ2-5 and V is TRBV7-9; D might be TRBD1 (6 bases). The V gene's germline CDR1 is SEHNR and CDR2 FQNEAQ (reference sequence). V lost 5 bases and J 5 bases, leaving 15 bases between the germline ends. This CDR3 region has 14 residues. DNA of the CDR3: TGTGCCAGCAGCAAGAAGGAAACAGGGGAGACCCAGTACTTC. Translating it yields CASSKKETGETQYF.

This clone has just one count. The CDR3 region has the DNA TGTGCCAGCAGCTCCCACTCCCTGAGAGGGGGGAGGGAGACCCAGTACTTC. It specifies CASSSHSLRGGRETQYF. The rearrangement joins TRBV11-2 to TRBJ2-5; either TRBD1 or TRBD2 may fit D (6 bases each). The germline V gene has CDR1 SGHAT and CDR2 FQNNGV. The CDR3 sequence is 17 residues long. The V gene lost 4 bases and the J gene lost 5 bases, with 23 bases spanning the gap.

The chain carries TRBV4-3 and TRBJ1-1; D is unresolved. This CDR3 contains 18 residues. The V gene lost 3 bases and the J gene lost 4 bases, with 24 bases spanning the gap. CDR1 and CDR2 (germline): LGHNA, YSLEER. In DNA form, the CDR3 reads TGCGCCAGCAGCCAGCTAGGAACGGGCCTCCACACCTCCACTGAAGCTTTCTTT. Encoded protein: CASSQLGTGLHTSTEAFF.

This chain links TRBV11-2 with TRBJ2-3, with TRBD2 identical over 9 bases. Germline V gives CDR1 SGHAT, CDR2 FQNNGV. The length of the CDR3 is 16 residues. The trim removed 5 bases at V and 4 bases at J, leaving 10 bases unmatched. The CDR3 nucleotides are TGTGCCAGCAGCCAAGGGACTAGCCGGACGGCAGATACGCAGTATTTT. Translation gives CASSQGTSRTADTQYF. Based on the CDR3 plus reference TRBV11-2 and TRBJ2-3, the full variable domain is EAGVAQSPRYKIIEKRQSVAFWCNPISGHATLYWYQQILGQGPKLLIQFQNNGVVDDSQLPKDRFSAERLKGVDSTLKIQPAKLEDSAVYLCASSQGTSRTADTQYFGPGTRLTVL.

This sequence joins TRBV4-1 and TRBJ1-1, with 9 bases lining up with TRBD1. V trimming: 4 bases; J trimming: 4 bases; junction bases outside the gene matches: 10. This CDR3 is 16 amino acids long. Germline CDR1 and CDR2: MGHRA and YSYEKL. CDR3 sequence reads: CASSLSGTGTTTEAFF. Here the CDR3 DNA reads TGCGCCAGCAGCCTCAGCGGGACAGGGACGACCACTGAAGCTTTCTTT.

In the case of this clone: Within the sample, other DNA sequences also encode this same CDR3. This chain uses TRBV9 with TRBJ2-7, with 7 bases aligning to TRBD1. V lost 3 bases to trimming and J lost 2 bases; unmatched junction nucleotides: 5. Germline V gives CDR1 SGDLS, CDR2 YYNGEE. The CDR3 spans 14 residues. CDR3 bases: TGTGCCAGCAGCGGACGGGACAGTACCTACGAGCAGTACTTC. As protein: CASSGRDSTYEQYF.

The CDR3 reads CASSVGGPGNTIYF. In DNA, the CDR3 is TGTGCCAGCAGCGTTGGGGGGCCTGGAAACACCATATATTTT. The chain has TRBV9 and TRBJ1-3, with D perhaps TRBD1 (6 bases). The germline V gene encodes CDR1 SGDLS and CDR2 YYNGEE. The CDR3 sequence is 14 residues long. Trimming pared 2 bases from V and 2 bases from J, leaving 8 bases between.